The source of this T cell receptor beta chain is a study of identifying expanded T cells in peripheral blood. Study outcomes and limitations: Clone count variance between roughly two-week samples rose with total template count. Technical replicates showed about 1.1 changed clones; approximately 2 weeks approximately 16; four weeks 19.

Turning to this clone: Its antigen is not identified.

Healthy donors had no documented immune events, such as infections, while sampled. The length of the CDR3 is 15 residues. CDR1 is GTSNPN, CDR2 SVGIG, per germline (reference sequence). V lost 2 bases to trimming and J lost 3 bases; unmatched junction nucleotides: 4. Clones were read by immunoSEQ multiplex PCR, and TCRdb kept only the in-frame ones, dropping some. The table shows 80,000 to 95,000 clones, with 88% occurring only once. Sequencing input: blood. The origin of this receptor is a person aged 18 to 70 in good health. This rearrangement joins TRBV30 to TRBJ2-2; TRBD1 agrees at 9 bases. For the CDR3, the DNA is TGTGCCTGGAGTACAGGGGGCGCCGACACCGGGGAGCTGTTTTTT. Its translation is CAWSTGGADTGELFF.